The 16 T cell receptor beta chains below come from one sample, sequenced in a study of T cells after yellow fever vaccination. MiXCR, applied by TCRdb to the 5' RACE reads, yields one record per CDR3 protein. The top ten hold approximately 25% of the sample, which has 45,000 to 60,000 distinct CDR3 sequences, less than 8% seen once. Sequencing used CD8+ T cells not binding an NS4B(214-222) dextramer, sorted from PBMCs, obtained around 45 days after the first yellow fever vaccination. Receptors were obtained from a man between 18 and 29 years old who received the YFV17D yellow fever vaccine.

This clonotype was seen a handful of times. The chain links TRBV5-5 to TRBJ1-6; 7 positions match TRBD1. V trimming: 1 base; J trimming: 3 bases; junction bases outside the gene matches: 7. The CDR3 consists of 17 residues. Germline CDR1 SGHKS, CDR2 YYEKEE (reference sequence). CDR3 sequence: CASSLYPRQGYNSPLHF. The CDR3, as DNA: TGTGCCAGCAGCTTGTACCCTCGACAGGGCTATAATTCACCCCTCCACTTT.

The gene calls are TRBV5-6 and TRBJ1-2; perhaps TRBD1 as D (5 bases). CDR3 length: 14 residues. Deletions cut 5 bases from V and 4 bases from J, with 15 bases between. CDR1 and CDR2 from the germline V gene are SGHDT and YYEEEE. Written as DNA, the CDR3 is TGTGCCAGCAGACCCGGACAAACCCCCTATGGCTACACCTTC. Encoded protein: CASRPGQTPYGYTF.

On this clonotype: Being one base from a much bigger clone, this may be a read error. This chain connects TRBV5-5 to TRBJ1-5; 10 bases fit TRBD1. CDR3 length: 15 residues. V shed 4 bases and J 7 bases; nucleotides not matched to a gene: 8. The germline gives CDR1 SGHKS, CDR2 YYEKEE (reference sequence). The CDR3 spells CASSRGTGVKQPQHF. The CDR3 DNA sequence: TGTGCCAGCAGCCGAGGGACAGGGGTCAAGCAGCCCCAGCATTTT.

This clonotype was observed many times. This CDR3 reads CASSSPGEEADTQYF. CDR3 DNA: TGTGCCAGCAGCTCCCCAGGGGAGGAAGCAGATACGCAGTATTTT. V usage is TRBV7-2 and J usage is TRBJ2-3, with D possibly called TRBD1 or TRBD2 (6 bases each). This CDR3 has 15 residues. Germline-derived CDR1 and CDR2 are SGHTA and FQGNSA. V lost 4 bases and J 4 bases, leaving 15 bases between the germline ends.

This clonotype was counted only a few times. CDR3 nucleotides: TGTGCCAGCAGTACCGGACAGCCTCCTTCCTACGAGCAGTACGTC. Translated, it gives CASSTGQPPSYEQYV. The chain links TRBV27 to TRBJ2-7; tentatively, D is TRBD1 (6 bases). The CDR3 runs to 15 residues. Germline V lookup: CDR1 MNHEY, CDR2 SMNVEV (reference sequence). Trimming shortened V by 5 bases and J by 1 base, and 15 bases separated the two germline ends.

This clonotype was counted many times. The rearrangement joins TRBV7-3 to TRBJ1-1, with 10 bases aligning to TRBD1. This CDR3 region has 14 residues. The germline CDR1 and CDR2 sequences are SGHTA and FQGTGA. After removal of 3 bases from V and 4 bases from J, the junction contained 2 bases not matched to a gene. The CDR3 loop is CASSFGTGATEAFF. CDR3 nucleotides: TGTGCCAGCAGCTTTGGGACAGGGGCCACTGAAGCTTTCTTT. Full variable domain (missing parts from reference TRBV7-3 and TRBJ1-1): GAGVSQTPSNKVTEKGKYVELRCDPISGHTALYWYRQSLGQGPEFLIYFQGTGAADDSGLPNDRFFAVRPEGSVSTLKIQRTERGDSAVYLCASSFGTGATEAFFGQGTRLTVV.

This clonotype was detected many times. The rearrangement uses TRBV29-1 and TRBJ2-7; the D call may be TRBD1 or TRBD2 (5 bases each). Germline CDR1 and CDR2: SQVTM and ANQGSEA. There are 14 residues in the CDR3. V lost 2 bases and J 2 bases, leaving 13 bases between the germline ends. The CDR3 coding sequence is TGCAGCGTTGAAATGCAAGGGACGACCTACGAGCAGTACTTC. Residues: CSVEMQGTTYEQYF.

This clonotype was detected many times. J is TRBJ2-3 and V is TRBV4-1; 8 nucleotides match TRBD2. Germline CDR1 and CDR2: MGHRA and YSYEKL. The CDR3 runs to 16 residues. Trimming at V came to 4 bases and at J to 2 bases, leaving 8 bases not matched to a gene. CDR3 coding DNA: TGCGCCAGCAGCCCCTACGGGGGGGCTTTCACAGATACGCAGTATTTT. This codes for CASSPYGGAFTDTQYF.

This clonotype was seen more than once but under ten times. V and J are TRBV5-5 and TRBJ1-1; 7 positions match TRBD1. Looked up from germline, CDR1 is SGHKS and CDR2 is YYEKEE (reference sequence). The CDR3 totals 13 residues. The junction had 4 bases not matched to a gene; V was cut back by 0 bases and J by 8 bases. The CDR3 coding sequence is TGTGCCAGCAGCTTGGAACAGGGGAGCGAAGCTTTCTTT. Its translation: CASSLEQGSEAFF.

This clonotype was counted ten times or more. The chain has TRBV6-5 and TRBJ2-1; tentative D call: TRBD1 (7 bases). The germline V gene encodes CDR1 MNHEY and CDR2 SVGAGI. The length of the CDR3 is 18 residues. V was pared by 4 bases and J by 0 bases, with 19 bases between. DNA for the CDR3: TGTGCCAGCAGTTTAACGGGGGCTGGACAGGCCTCCTACAATGAGCAGTTCTTC. Residues: CASSLTGAGQASYNEQFF.

The chain combines TRBV5-5 with TRBJ1-1; D remains unclear. CDR1 is SGHKS and CDR2 is YYEKEE in the germline V gene (reference sequence). Between the trimmed V and J ends, which lost 0 bases and 0 bases, there was a span of 9 bases. The CDR3 length is 15 residues. The CDR3 reads CASSLETAMNTEAFF. The CDR3 DNA sequence: TGTGCCAGCAGCTTGGAAACAGCTATGAACACTGAAGCTTTCTTT.

This clonotype was seen only a few times. Germline is not matched at one junction end, which may reflect a read error. The V and J genes are TRBV11-2 and TRBJ2-5; the D gene could be TRBD1 or TRBD2 (6 bases each). The germline V gene has CDR1 SGHAT and CDR2 FQNNGV. The CDR3 is 12 amino acids. In DNA, the CDR3 is TGTGCCAGCACCACCCCGGGGGCCCAAATTAACTTC. This encodes CASTTPGAQINF.

In its sample, this clonotype was seen many times. The V gene is TRBV11-2, the J gene TRBJ1-2; a weak D match, TRBD1 (6 bases). CDR1 SGHAT and CDR2 FQNNGV come from the germline V gene. With 2 bases removed from V and 4 bases from J, the gap between germline ends came to 23 bases. The CDR3 totals 18 residues. In DNA form, the CDR3 reads TGTGCCAGCAGCTTATTTGGGGGCGTGGAGTTATGGAGCTATGGCTACACCTTC. Translated: CASSLFGGVELWSYGYTF.

This clonotype was recorded many times. This sequence joins TRBV15 and TRBJ2-7, with D possibly matching TRBD2 (6 bases). V dropped 4 bases and J dropped 6 bases, with 19 bases sitting between them. Germline-derived CDR1 and CDR2 are LNHNV and YYDKDF (reference sequence). The CDR3 covers 15 residues. The CDR3 sequence: CATSTGGEGLSEQYF. The CDR3 nucleotides are TGTGCCACCAGCACGGGCGGGGAAGGGCTAAGCGAGCAGTACTTC. Full variable domain (outside the CDR3, taken from reference TRBV15 and TRBJ2-7): DAMVIQNPRYQVTQFGKPVTLSCSQTLNHNVMYWYQQKSSQAPKLLFHYYDKDFNNEADTPDNFQSRRPNTSFCFLDIRSPGLGDTAMYLCATSTGGEGLSEQYFGPGTRLTVT.

As concerns this clonotype: This sequence may be a read error, since a much larger clone differs from it by one base. The chain has TRBV24-1 and TRBJ2-2; D is perhaps TRBD1 (5 bases). The CDR3 has 14 amino acids. Germline V gives CDR1 KGHDR, CDR2 SFDVKD. The CDR3: CATGDFKGSGELFF. In DNA form, the CDR3 reads TGTGCCACCGGTGATTTTAAGGGGTCCGGGGAGCTGTTTTTT.

This clonotype was observed at least ten times. The J gene is TRBJ1-6, the V gene TRBV4-1; the match to TRBD1 covers 7 bases. Germline CDR1 and CDR2: MGHRA and YSYEKL. CDR3 length equals 19 residues. After removal of 5 bases from V and 8 bases from J, the junction contained 21 bases not matched to a gene. The CDR3 sequence: CASSSFETGTFLGHSPLHF. CDR3 sequence (DNA): TGCGCCAGCAGCTCGTTTGAGACAGGGACGTTCCTAGGGCATTCACCCCTCCACTTT.